This TCR beta chain derives from a study of shared clonotypes between healthy human individuals. General study points: Of the naive CD4 clonotypes, about 5% were shared across a handful of donors.

Sequenced by immunoSEQ multiplex PCR; TCRdb stores in-frame clones only, minus some. The repertoire consists of some 2,000,000 clones, with 95% occurring once and the leading ten covering roughly 0.13%. CDR3 length: 15 amino acids. In germline, CDR1 is KGHSH, CDR2 LQKENI. Trimming pared 3 bases from V and 5 bases from J, leaving 16 bases between. Comments on this clone: Its antigen is unknown.

Donors had no recently reported acute infections or vaccinations and were HIV-negative. CD45RA+ naive and CD45RA-negative memory subsets were separated from CD4+ cells. The V and J genes are TRBV18 and TRBJ1-1; unclear D gene. The sequenced sample consisted of naive CD4+ T cells sorted from blood. Subset in this sample: CD45RA+ positively selected. This clonotype originated in a man aged 18 to 29 in good health. CDR3 loop: CASSPYPGRWTEAFF. CDR3 in DNA: TGTGCCAGCTCACCCTACCCCGGTCGCTGGACTGAAGCTTTCTTT.